The rows below give T cell receptor beta chains drawn from one sample of a study of Graves' ophthalmopathy and Graves' hyperthyroidism. MiXCR, applied by TCRdb to the multiplex PCR reads, yields one record per CDR3 protein. The data show around 1,200,000 distinct CDR3 sequences, around a third seen once. Material: peripheral blood or thyroid tissue (not recorded which). These receptor sequences come from an adult man with Graves' hyperthyroidism. Each CDR3 is given with its conserved first and last residue. Fields, in order: V gene, J gene, clone size, D gene, CDR3 protein, CDR3 DNA. The D gene is left open where the match is weak. Only part of the rows carry a size: once, few, many, or a class if the clone is expanded.

>TRBV2|TRBJ1-5|many|TRBD1
CASSEWGQGAHQPQHF
TGTGCCAGCAGTGAATGGGGACAGGGGGCCCACCAGCCCCAGCATTTT
>TRBV4-1|TRBJ2-7|many|NA
CASSQDGDTYEQYF
TGCGCCAGCAGCCAAGACGGGGACACCTACGAGCAGTACTTC
>TRBV20-1|TRBJ2-7|NA|TRBD1
CSATRTGTLYEQYF
TGCAGTGCTACCCGGACAGGGACCCTCTACGAGCAGTACTTC
>TRBV10-2|TRBJ1-1|NA|NA
CASSLGAADEAFF
TGCGCCAGCAGCTTGGGAGCGGCCGACGAAGCTTTCTTT
>TRBV7-6|TRBJ1-1|many|NA
CASSDRGVTEAFF
TGTGCCAGCAGCGATAGGGGTGTTACTGAAGCTTTCTTT
>TRBV10-3|TRBJ2-7|NA|TRBD1
CAISQGQGSYEQYF
TGTGCCATCAGTCAAGGACAGGGCTCCTACGAGCAGTACTTC
>TRBV7-2|TRBJ2-7|NA|NA
CASSLEWGSAYEQYF
TGTGCCAGCAGCTTAGAGTGGGGAAGCGCCTACGAGCAGTACTTC
>TRBV20-1|TRBJ1-6|many|NA
CSARGKPNSPLHF
TGCAGTGCTAGGGGCAAGCCAAATTCACCCCTCCACTTT
>TRBV29-1|TRBJ1-6|NA|TRBD1
CSQGTDNSPLHF
TGCAGCCAAGGGACAGATAATTCACCCCTCCACTTT
>TRBV10-3|TRBJ1-5|NA|NA
CAISAGESMQPQHF
TGTGCCATCAGTGCCGGGGAAAGCATGCAGCCCCAGCATTTT
>TRBV7-6|TRBJ1-2|NA|TRBD1
CASSPEPGTAHFNYGYTF
TGTGCCAGCAGCCCAGAACCCGGGACAGCGCATTTTAACTATGGCTACACCTTC
>TRBV7-2|TRBJ1-5|many|NA
CASSLYPNQPQHF
TGTGCCAGCAGCTTATATCCCAATCAGCCCCAGCATTTT
>TRBV5-1|TRBJ1-3|NA|NA
CASSQDRVESGNTIYF
TGCGCCAGCAGCCAAGATAGGGTAGAGTCTGGAAACACCATATATTTT
>TRBV28|TRBJ2-7|NA|TRBD2
CASSPLGLAGHYEQYF
TGTGCCAGCAGTCCATTGGGGCTAGCGGGACACTACGAGCAGTACTTC
>TRBV6-5|TRBJ2-2|NA|NA
CASTEATGELFF
TGTGCCAGCACTGAGGCCACCGGGGAGCTGTTTTTT
>TRBV19|TRBJ1-5|NA|NA
CASNPGAGQPQHF
TGTGCCAGTAACCCTGGGGCGGGTCAGCCCCAGCATTTT
>TRBV10-3|TRBJ1-1|NA|TRBD1
CASSLQGAVAEAFF
TGTGCCAGCAGTCTTCAGGGGGCGGTCGCTGAAGCTTTCTTT
>TRBV29-1|TRBJ2-7|many|NA
CSVEDRDYEQYF
TGCAGCGTTGAAGACAGGGACTACGAGCAGTACTTC
>TRBV10-3|TRBJ2-7|NA|NA
CAISESAGTYEQYF
TGTGCCATCAGTGAGTCGGCCGGGACCTACGAGCAGTACTTC
>TRBV2|TRBJ2-6|NA|NA
CASSASRSNVLTF
TGTGCCAGCAGTGCGTCCAGGAGTAACGTCCTGACCTTC
>TRBV6-5|TRBJ2-7|NA|NA
CASSGKAGSRYEQYF
TGTGCCAGCAGTGGGAAGGCAGGGTCGCGCTACGAGCAGTACTTC
>TRBV29-1|TRBJ2-7|many|NA
CSVQTAQEEYEQYF
TGCAGCGTCCAAACGGCCCAGGAGGAGTACGAGCAGTACTTC
>TRBV5-4|TRBJ1-3|NA|TRBD1
CASSGQGSFSGNTIYF
TGTGCCAGCAGCGGACAGGGAAGTTTCTCTGGAAACACCATATATTTT
>TRBV7-9|TRBJ1-2|many|NA
CASSSSRTDFNYGYTF
TGTGCCAGCAGCTCCTCCCGGACAGATTTTAACTATGGCTACACCTTC
>TRBV15|TRBJ2-7|many|NA
CATSRDSLAGYEQYF
TGTGCCACCAGCAGAGATTCGCTAGCCGGGTACGAGCAGTACTTC
>TRBV7-9|TRBJ1-1|few|TRBD1
CASSLGDRGWTEAFF
TGTGCCAGCAGCTTAGGGGACAGGGGGTGGACTGAAGCTTTCTTT
>TRBV6-1|TRBJ1-6|NA|TRBD1
CASLNIQGAYNSPLHF
TGTGCCAGCCTAAACATCCAGGGGGCCTATAATTCACCCCTCCACTTT
>TRBV7-2|TRBJ2-7|many|NA
CASSLAPPRGPQGEQYF
TGTGCCAGCAGCTTAGCGCCCCCGAGAGGACCACAGGGCGAGCAGTACTTC
>TRBV5-4|TRBJ2-5|many|NA
CASSFSGFQETQYF
TGTGCCAGCAGCTTCTCCGGATTCCAAGAGACCCAGTACTTC
>TRBV2|TRBJ2-7|NA|TRBD2
CASTSGGLREQYF
TGTGCCAGCACTAGCGGGGGGCTACGCGAGCAGTACTTC
>TRBV19|TRBJ1-2|few|NA
CASMTGLYGYTF
TGTGCCAGTATGACAGGCCTCTATGGCTACACCTTC
>TRBV28|TRBJ1-1|NA|NA
CASSAPGTQAFF
TGTGCCAGCAGCGCGCCCGGGACCCAAGCTTTCTTT
>TRBV6-5|TRBJ1-2|many|NA
CASSYSGHRARGYTF
TGTGCCAGCAGTTACTCAGGTCACAGGGCCCGAGGCTACACCTTC
>TRBV2|TRBJ1-3|many|NA
CASSAEPPPGNTIYF
TGTGCCAGCAGTGCAGAACCCCCTCCCGGAAACACCATATATTTT
>TRBV5-1|TRBJ2-2|NA|TRBD2
CASSLEAGHTGELFF
TGCGCCAGCAGCTTGGAAGCGGGGCACACCGGGGAGCTGTTTTTT
>TRBV10-3|TRBJ1-5|NA|TRBD1
CAISEFGQGGTNQPQHF
TGTGCCATCAGTGAGTTTGGACAGGGAGGAACAAATCAGCCCCAGCATTTT
>TRBV28|TRBJ1-1|few|TRBD1
CASNLPGQEAFF
TGTGCCAGCAACCTTCCGGGACAGGAAGCTTTCTTT
>TRBV4-3|TRBJ2-7|few|NA
CASSQDLTGQYEQYF
TGCGCCAGCAGCCAAGATCTGACAGGCCAGTACGAGCAGTACTTC
>TRBV4-3|TRBJ2-2|NA|TRBD1
CASSQEEGTGVIGGELFF
TGCGCCAGCAGCCAAGAAGAAGGGACAGGGGTAATTGGCGGGGAGCTGTTTTTT
>TRBV29-1|TRBJ2-7|many|NA
CSAHSTGGAEQYF
TGCAGCGCCCACTCGACAGGAGGGGCCGAGCAGTACTTC
>TRBV6-5|TRBJ1-2|many|NA
CASSYASKSTYGYTF
TGTGCCAGCAGTTATGCCTCGAAGTCGACCTATGGCTACACCTTC
>TRBV7-6|TRBJ2-5|few|NA
CASSITSLGGGETQYF
TGTGCCAGCAGCATAACCTCCCTGGGAGGTGGGGAGACCCAGTACTTC
>TRBV2|TRBJ1-2|few|TRBD1
CASRRGTGNYGYTF
TGTGCCAGCAGAAGGGGGACAGGGAACTATGGCTACACCTTC
>TRBV9|TRBJ2-5|NA|NA
CASSAGAGQETQYF
TGTGCCAGCAGCGCGGGGGCAGGCCAAGAGACCCAGTACTTC
>TRBV7-3|TRBJ2-7|NA|NA
CASSSPQSVGEQYF
TGTGCCAGCAGCTCCCCACAGAGTGTAGGGGAGCAGTACTTC